One sample yielded the 21 T cell receptor beta chains listed below, sequenced in a study of early T cells in non-severe SARS-CoV-2 infection. TCRdb reanalysed the 5' RACE reads using MiXCR and keeps one entry per CDR3 protein. The table lists about 56,000 distinct CDR3 sequences, approximately 10% of them singletons. The source material was whole blood. These receptors were taken from an adult who was a healthcare worker with PCR-confirmed SARS-CoV-2 infection or an uninfected control (not recorded which).

In this sample, this clonotype turned up many times. The chain joins TRBV6-1 to TRBJ2-7; perhaps TRBD2 as D (5 bases). Trimming left V 5 bases short and J 5 bases short, with 13 bases between. This CDR3 has 13 amino acids. From germline, CDR1 is MNHNS and CDR2 SASEGT. The CDR3 DNA sequence: TGTGCCAGCAGTAGCCTAGCTACCGACGAGCAGTACTTC. This codes for CASSSLATDEQYF.

This clonotype was detected many times. The chain links TRBV2 to TRBJ2-2; D is possibly TRBD1 or TRBD2 (5 bases each). Germline CDR1 reads SNHLY; CDR2 reads FYNNEI. The CDR3 extends over 13 amino acids. The germline V and J ends were trimmed by 6 bases and 8 bases, with 13 bases remaining between them. CDR3 in DNA: TGTGCCAGCAGGAGAGGGGTAACAGGGGAGCTGTTTTTT. This codes for CASRRGVTGELFF.

This clonotype has more than one count but fewer than ten. The V gene is TRBV20-1, the J gene TRBJ2-2, with 9 nucleotides matching TRBD2. The CDR3 is 15 amino acids. V was clipped by 5 bases and J by 3 bases; unmatched bases: 7. Per germline, CDR1 DFQATT and CDR2 SNEGSKA (reference sequence). This CDR3 is CSALAGGWDTGELFF. CDR3 sequence (DNA): TGCAGTGCTCTTGCGGGAGGGTGGGACACCGGGGAGCTGTTTTTT.

This chain uses TRBV15 with TRBJ2-3, with TRBD1 as a possible D gene (6 bases). The CDR3 is made up of 17 amino acids. Germline CDR1 is LNHNV and CDR2 is YYDKDF (reference sequence). Trimming removed 5 bases from V and 0 bases from J, with 18 bases in between. Here the CDR3 reads CATSGKTGTSSTDTQYF. Here the CDR3 DNA reads TGTGCCACCAGCGGCAAAACCGGGACATCTAGCACAGATACGCAGTATTTT.

This clonotype occurred a few times. The gene calls are TRBV6-6 and TRBJ2-5; TRBD2 matches at 14 bases. Germline CDR1 MNHNY, CDR2 SVGAGI (reference sequence). V shed 2 bases, J shed 4 bases, and the junction held 3 bases outside the gene matches. This CDR3 contains 16 residues. The CDR3, as DNA: TGTGCCAGCAGTTACACTGGACTAGCGGGAGGAGAGACCCAGTACTTC. Its protein is CASSYTGLAGGETQYF.

This clonotype has only a few counts. This chain uses TRBV7-9 with TRBJ2-7, with 9 bases matching TRBD1. Germline loops: CDR1 SEHNR, CDR2 FQNEAQ (reference sequence). The CDR3 is 14 residues long. V shed 3 bases, J shed 6 bases, and the junction held 6 bases outside the gene matches. The CDR3 loop is CASSFRTGDPEQYF. In DNA, the CDR3 is TGTGCCAGCAGCTTCCGGACAGGGGACCCCGAGCAGTACTTC.

The gene calls are TRBV7-9 and TRBJ1-5, with TRBD1 matching 7 bases. Germline V gives CDR1 SEHNR, CDR2 FQNEAQ (reference sequence). CDR3 length equals 14 residues. Trimming removed 6 bases from V and 5 bases from J; junction bases left unmatched: 7. Here the CDR3 DNA reads TGTGCCAGCAGGCGACAGGGACCCTATCAGCCCCAGCATTTT. Residues: CASRRQGPYQPQHF.

The gene calls are TRBV10-3 and TRBJ2-7, with D maybe TRBD2 (5 bases). The CDR3 runs 11 residues. The V end lost 10 bases, the J end lost 3 bases, and 10 bases lay between the germline ends. In germline, CDR1 is ENHRY, CDR2 SYGVKD. The chain's CDR3 is CATASYYEQYF. CDR3 bases: TGTGCCACCGCTAGCTACTACGAGCAGTACTTC.

The genes are TRBV7-2 and TRBJ2-5; D is perhaps TRBD1 (6 bases). V lost 5 bases and J lost 2, with 15 bases in between. CDR1 and CDR2 (germline): SGHTA, FQGNSA. The CDR3 is made up of 15 amino acids. CDR3 bases: TGTGCCAGCAGCCGACCGACAGGCCCGCAAGAGACCCAGTACTTC. This gives the protein CASSRPTGPQETQYF.

This clonotype was counted only a few times. The J gene is TRBJ1-2, the V gene TRBV27, with TRBD1 identical over 10 bases. The CDR3 covers 13 residues. V lost 5 bases to trimming and J lost 8 bases; unmatched junction nucleotides: 5. CDR1 is MNHEY, CDR2 SMNVEV, per germline (reference sequence). The CDR3 is CASSGTGEGGYTF. DNA of the CDR3: TGTGCCAGCAGTGGGACAGGGGAGGGAGGCTACACCTTC.

This clonotype was seen only a few times. V usage is TRBV10-1 and J usage is TRBJ1-1; D is uncertain. The germline V and J ends were trimmed by 6 bases and 0 bases, with 11 bases remaining between them. This CDR3 is built from 14 residues. Germline V lookup: CDR1 WNHNN, CDR2 SYGVQD (reference sequence). The CDR3 reads CASSLDGMNTEAFF. The CDR3 DNA is TGCGCCAGCAGCTTGGACGGAATGAACACTGAAGCTTTCTTT.

This clonotype was found a few times. The V call is TRBV12-3 or TRBV12-4, the J call TRBJ2-3; the D is unclear. V dropped 2 bases and J dropped 2 bases, with 5 bases sitting between them. The CDR3 is 13 amino acids. This CDR3 reads CASSLSSTDTQYF. CDR3 DNA sequence: TGTGCCAGCAGTTTATCCTCCACAGATACGCAGTATTTT.

The V gene is TRBV3-1, the J gene TRBJ2-5; TRBD1 aligns across 12 bases. V gave up 4 bases and J gave up 2 bases; unmatched junction bases: 8. This CDR3 comprises 17 residues. The germline V gene has CDR1 LGHDT and CDR2 YNNKEL (reference sequence). The CDR3 sequence is CASSLGTGGVPQETQYF. The CDR3, as DNA: TGTGCCAGCAGCCTAGGGACAGGGGGCGTCCCACAAGAGACCCAGTACTTC.

The table lists this clonotype with many counts. V is TRBV7-9 and J is TRBJ2-1, with unresolved D. The CDR3 runs to 14 residues. The germline gives CDR1 SEHNR, CDR2 FQNEAQ (reference sequence). V was pared by 5 bases and J by 2 bases, with 10 bases between. CDR3 residues: CASSNLSPYNEQFF. The CDR3 bases are TGTGCCAGCAGCAATCTTAGCCCCTACAATGAGCAGTTCTTC.

In this sample, this clonotype turned up a few times. An end of the junction does not agree with germline; a read error may underlie this. The chain carries TRBV20-1 and TRBJ2-3; 7 bases fit TRBD2. This CDR3 spans 15 amino acids. Germline-derived CDR1 and CDR2 are DFQATT and SNEGSKA (reference sequence). The CDR3 loop is CSTSSASGTTDTQYF. The CDR3 region has the DNA TGCAGTACTAGTTCGGCTAGCGGAACCACAGATACGCAGTATTTT.

This clonotype appeared many times. V gene TRBV7-6 combines with J gene TRBJ2-3; weak D call: TRBD2 (6 bases). The CDR3 totals 16 residues. Germline CDR1 is SGHVS and CDR2 is FNYEAQ. The V end was cut by 6 bases, the J end by 4 bases, with 20 bases between. CDR3 DNA: TGTGCCAGCAGTGCTTGGTTGGCGGGGAGCGCAGATACGCAGTATTTT. Translating it yields CASSAWLAGSADTQYF.

The chain has TRBV7-9 and TRBJ1-1; D remains ambiguous. The germline V gene encodes CDR1 SEHNR and CDR2 FQNEAQ (reference sequence). V lost 3 bases and J lost 0, with 23 bases in between. The CDR3 runs to 19 residues. CDR3 in DNA: TGTGCCAGCAGCTTCGACCCTGACAAGCGCCACTTTATGAACACTGAAGCTTTCTTT. Protein: CASSFDPDKRHFMNTEAFF.

This clonotype was found many times. V gene TRBV12-3 or TRBV12-4 combines with J gene TRBJ2-6; 9 positions match TRBD1. V was pared by 0 bases and J by 4 bases, with 10 bases of the junction left unmatched. The CDR3 sequence is 19 residues long. The DNA for the CDR3 is TGTGCCAGCAGTTTAGCTAGACAGGGGGTACGACGCGGGGCCAACGTCCTGACTTTC. Amino acids: CASSLARQGVRRGANVLTF.

This clonotype was recorded at least ten times. The chain has TRBV5-5 and TRBJ2-4; TRBD1 agrees at 10 bases. J gave up 7 bases and V 2 bases, and 3 bases lay outside the gene matches. The CDR3 sequence is 14 residues long. The germline gives CDR1 SGHKS, CDR2 YYEKEE (reference sequence). CDR3 in DNA: TGTGCCAGCAGCTTATTGGGACAGGGGAACATTCAGTACTTC. Amino acid sequence: CASSLLGQGNIQYF.

CDR3 nucleotides: TGTGCCAGCAGTGAATTTTTTCAGCAGGGGTCCTACAATGAGCAGTTCTTC. Its translation is CASSEFFQQGSYNEQFF. The rearrangement links TRBV25-1 to TRBJ2-1; weak D call: TRBD1 (6 bases). Looked up from germline, CDR1 is MGHDK and CDR2 is SYGVNS. V was trimmed by 1 base and J by 1 base, leaving 14 bases between them. The CDR3 consists of 17 residues.

This clonotype was observed at least ten times. The chain is built from TRBV29-1 and TRBJ2-2; TRBD1 matches at 9 bases. The trim removed 4 bases at V and 6 bases at J, leaving 0 bases unmatched. Germline CDR1 reads SQVTM; CDR2 reads ANQGSEA. The CDR3 length is 12 residues. CDR3 sequence reads: CSVGQGAGELFF. Here the CDR3 DNA reads TGCAGCGTTGGACAGGGGGCCGGGGAGCTGTTTTTT.